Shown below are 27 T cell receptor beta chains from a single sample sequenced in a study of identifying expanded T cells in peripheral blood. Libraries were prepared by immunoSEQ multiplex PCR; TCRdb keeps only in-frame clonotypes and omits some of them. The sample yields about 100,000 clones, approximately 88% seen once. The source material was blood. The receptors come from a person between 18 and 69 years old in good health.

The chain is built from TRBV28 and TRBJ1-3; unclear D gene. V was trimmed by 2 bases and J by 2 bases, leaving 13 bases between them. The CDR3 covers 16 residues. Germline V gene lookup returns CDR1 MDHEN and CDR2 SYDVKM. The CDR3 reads CASSLPLTDPGNTIYF. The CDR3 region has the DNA TGTGCCAGCAGTTTACCCCTTACCGACCCTGGAAACACCATATATTTT. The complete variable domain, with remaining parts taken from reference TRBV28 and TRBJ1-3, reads DVKVTQSSRYLVKRTGEKVFLECVQDMDHENMFWYRQDPGLGLRLIYFSYDVKMKEKGDIPEGYSVSREKKERFSLILESASTNQTSMYLCASSLPLTDPGNTIYFGEGSWLTVV.

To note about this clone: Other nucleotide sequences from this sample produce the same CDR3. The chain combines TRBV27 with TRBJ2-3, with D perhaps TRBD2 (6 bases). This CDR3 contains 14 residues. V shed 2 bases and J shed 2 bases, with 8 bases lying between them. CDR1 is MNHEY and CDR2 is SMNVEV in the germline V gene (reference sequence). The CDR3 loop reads CASSLAGYTDTQYF. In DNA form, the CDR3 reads TGTGCCAGCAGTTTAGCGGGGTACACAGATACGCAGTATTTT.

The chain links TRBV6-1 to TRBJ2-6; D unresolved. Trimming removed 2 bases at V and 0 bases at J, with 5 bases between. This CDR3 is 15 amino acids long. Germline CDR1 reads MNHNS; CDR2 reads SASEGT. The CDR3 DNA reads TGTGCCAGCAGTGAAAACAGCTCTGGGGCCAACGTCCTGACTTTC. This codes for CASSENSSGANVLTF.

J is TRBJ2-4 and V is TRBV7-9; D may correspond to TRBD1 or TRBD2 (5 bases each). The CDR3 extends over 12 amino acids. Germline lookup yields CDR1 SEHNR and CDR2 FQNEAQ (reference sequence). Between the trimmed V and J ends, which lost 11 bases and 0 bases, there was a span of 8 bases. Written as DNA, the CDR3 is TGTGCCCCGGGGCTAGCCAAAAACATTCAGTACTTC. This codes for CAPGLAKNIQYF.

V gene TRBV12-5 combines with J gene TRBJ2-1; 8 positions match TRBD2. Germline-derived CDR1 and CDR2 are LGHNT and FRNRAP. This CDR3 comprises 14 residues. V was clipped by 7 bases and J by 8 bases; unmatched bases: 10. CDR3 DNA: TGTGCTAGTGCTCGCCCGGGGGGGCTTGATGAGCAGTTCTTC. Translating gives CASARPGGLDEQFF.

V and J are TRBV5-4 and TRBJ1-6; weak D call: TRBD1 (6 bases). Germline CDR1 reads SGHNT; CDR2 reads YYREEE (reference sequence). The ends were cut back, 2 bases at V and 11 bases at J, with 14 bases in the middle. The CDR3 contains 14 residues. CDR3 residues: CASSLRDIRTPLHF. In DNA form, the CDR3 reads TGTGCCAGCAGCTTACGGGACATCAGGACACCCCTCCACTTT.

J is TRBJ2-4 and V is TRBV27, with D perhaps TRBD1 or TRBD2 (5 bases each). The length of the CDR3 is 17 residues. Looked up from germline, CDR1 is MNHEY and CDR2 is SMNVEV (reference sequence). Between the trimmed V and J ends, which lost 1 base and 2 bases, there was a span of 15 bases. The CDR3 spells CASSLFALPGPKNIQYF. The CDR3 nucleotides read TGTGCCAGCAGTTTATTCGCCCTCCCGGGGCCCAAAAACATTCAGTACTTC.

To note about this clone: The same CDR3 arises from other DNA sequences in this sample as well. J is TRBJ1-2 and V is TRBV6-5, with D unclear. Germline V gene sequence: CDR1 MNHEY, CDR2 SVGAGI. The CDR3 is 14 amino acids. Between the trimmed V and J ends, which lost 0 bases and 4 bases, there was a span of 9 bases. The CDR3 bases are TGTGCCAGCAGTTACTCTGGGCAGAGCTATGGCTACACCTTC. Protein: CASSYSGQSYGYTF.

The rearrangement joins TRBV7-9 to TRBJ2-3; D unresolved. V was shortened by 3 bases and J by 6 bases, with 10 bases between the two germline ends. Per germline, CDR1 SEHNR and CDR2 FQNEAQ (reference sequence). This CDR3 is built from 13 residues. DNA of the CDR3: TGTGCCAGCAGCTTGTACCCCCCGGATACGCAGTATTTT. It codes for CASSLYPPDTQYF.

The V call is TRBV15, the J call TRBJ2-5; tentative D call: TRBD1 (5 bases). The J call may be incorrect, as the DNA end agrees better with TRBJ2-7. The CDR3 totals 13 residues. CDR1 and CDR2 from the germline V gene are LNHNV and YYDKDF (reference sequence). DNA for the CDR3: TGTGCCACCAGTACCCGGAAAGGGGACGAGCAGTACTTC. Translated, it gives CATSTRKGDEQYF.

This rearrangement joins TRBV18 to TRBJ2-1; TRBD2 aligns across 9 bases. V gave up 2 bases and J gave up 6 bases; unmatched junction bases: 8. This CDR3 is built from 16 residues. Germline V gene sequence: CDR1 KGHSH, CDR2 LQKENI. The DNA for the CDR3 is TGTGCCAGCTCACCAAAGGCGGGGGGGTTACTCAATGAGCAGTTCTTC. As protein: CASSPKAGGLLNEQFF.

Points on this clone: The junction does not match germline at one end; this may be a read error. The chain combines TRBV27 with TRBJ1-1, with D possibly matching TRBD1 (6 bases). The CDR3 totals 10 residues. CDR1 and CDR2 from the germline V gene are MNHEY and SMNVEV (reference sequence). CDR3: CARRGTEAFF. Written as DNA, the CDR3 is TGTGCCCGCAGGGGAACTGAAGCTTTCTTT.

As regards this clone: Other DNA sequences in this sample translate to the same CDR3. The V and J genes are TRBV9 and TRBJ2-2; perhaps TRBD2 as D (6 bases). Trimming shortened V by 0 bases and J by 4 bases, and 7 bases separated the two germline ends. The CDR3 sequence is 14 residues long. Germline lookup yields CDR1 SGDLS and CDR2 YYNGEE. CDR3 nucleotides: TGTGCCAGCAGCGTAGGGGGAGGCACCGGGGAGCTGTTTTTT. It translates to CASSVGGGTGELFF.

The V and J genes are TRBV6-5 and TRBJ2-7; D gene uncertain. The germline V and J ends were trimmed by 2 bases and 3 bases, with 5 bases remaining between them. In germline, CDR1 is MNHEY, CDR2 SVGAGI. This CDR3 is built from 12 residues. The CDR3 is CASSYGVYEQYF. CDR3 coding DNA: TGTGCCAGCAGTTACGGGGTCTACGAGCAGTACTTC.

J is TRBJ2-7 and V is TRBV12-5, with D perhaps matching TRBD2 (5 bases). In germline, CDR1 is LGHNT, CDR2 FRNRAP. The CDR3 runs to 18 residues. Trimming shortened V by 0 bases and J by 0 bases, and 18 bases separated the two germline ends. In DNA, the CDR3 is TGTGCTAGTGGTTTGGTATTGGACGGGGAAACCTCCTCCTACGAGCAGTACTTC. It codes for CASGLVLDGETSSYEQYF.

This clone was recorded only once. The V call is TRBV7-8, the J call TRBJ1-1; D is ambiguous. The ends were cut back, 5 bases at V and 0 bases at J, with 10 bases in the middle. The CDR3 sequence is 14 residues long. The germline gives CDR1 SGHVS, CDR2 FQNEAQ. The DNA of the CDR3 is TGTGCCAGCAGCAAGGGCTTTATGAACACTGAAGCTTTCTTT. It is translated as CASSKGFMNTEAFF.

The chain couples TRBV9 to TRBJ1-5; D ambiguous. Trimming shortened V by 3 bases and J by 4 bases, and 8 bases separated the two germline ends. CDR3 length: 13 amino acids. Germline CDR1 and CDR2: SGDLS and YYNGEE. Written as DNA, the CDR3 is TGTGCCAGCAGCGCCGGAACAAATCAGCCCCAGCATTTT. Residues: CASSAGTNQPQHF.

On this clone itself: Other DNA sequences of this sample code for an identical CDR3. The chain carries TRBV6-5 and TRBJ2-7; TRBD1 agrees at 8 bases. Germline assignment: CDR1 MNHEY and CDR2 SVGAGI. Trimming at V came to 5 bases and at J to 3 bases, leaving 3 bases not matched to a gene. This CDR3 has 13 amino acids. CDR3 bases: TGTGCCAGCAGTCGACAGGGGCGCTACGAGCAGTACTTC. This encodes CASSRQGRYEQYF.

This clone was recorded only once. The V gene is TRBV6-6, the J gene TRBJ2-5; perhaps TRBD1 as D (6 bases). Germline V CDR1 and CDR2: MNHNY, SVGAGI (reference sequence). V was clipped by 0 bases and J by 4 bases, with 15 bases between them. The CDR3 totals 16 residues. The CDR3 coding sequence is TGTGCCAGCAGTTACTCGATCTTTGGCAGGGGAGAGACCCAGTACTTC. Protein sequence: CASSYSIFGRGETQYF.

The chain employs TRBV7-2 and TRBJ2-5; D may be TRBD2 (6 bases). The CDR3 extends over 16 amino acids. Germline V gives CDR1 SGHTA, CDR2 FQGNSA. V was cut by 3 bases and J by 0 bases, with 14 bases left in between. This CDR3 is CASSFQYSGYQETQYF. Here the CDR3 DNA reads TGTGCCAGCAGCTTTCAGTACAGCGGGTACCAAGAGACCCAGTACTTC.

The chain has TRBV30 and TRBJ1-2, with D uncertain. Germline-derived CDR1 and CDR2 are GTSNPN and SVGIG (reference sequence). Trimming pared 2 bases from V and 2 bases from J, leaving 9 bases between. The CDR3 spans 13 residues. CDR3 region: CAWSPGLNYGYTF. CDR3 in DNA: TGTGCCTGGAGTCCGGGGTTGAACTATGGCTACACCTTC.

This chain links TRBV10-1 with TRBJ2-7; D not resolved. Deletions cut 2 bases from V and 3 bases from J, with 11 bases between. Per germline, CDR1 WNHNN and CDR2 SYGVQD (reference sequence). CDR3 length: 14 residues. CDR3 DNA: TGCGCCAGCAGTGAGCAAGCCGGCGGCTACGAGCAGTACTTC. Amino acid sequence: CASSEQAGGYEQYF.

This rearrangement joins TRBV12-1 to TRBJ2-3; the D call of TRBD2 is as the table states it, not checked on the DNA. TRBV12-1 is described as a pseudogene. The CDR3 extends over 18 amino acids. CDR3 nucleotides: TGTGCCAGCAGCACCGGACTAGCGGGGGGTCCTAGCACAGATACGCAGTATTTT. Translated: CASSTGLAGGPSTDTQYF.

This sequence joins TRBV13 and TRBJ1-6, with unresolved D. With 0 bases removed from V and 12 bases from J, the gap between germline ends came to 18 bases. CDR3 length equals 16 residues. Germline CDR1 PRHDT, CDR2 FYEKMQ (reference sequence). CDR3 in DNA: TGTGCCAGCAGCTTAGGCCTAATTGGGGAGGGAGGACCCCTCCACTTT. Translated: CASSLGLIGEGGPLHF.

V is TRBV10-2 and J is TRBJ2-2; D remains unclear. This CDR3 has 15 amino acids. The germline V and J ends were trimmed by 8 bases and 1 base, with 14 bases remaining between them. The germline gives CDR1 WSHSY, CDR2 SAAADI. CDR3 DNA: TGCGCCAGCCGCTGGGCCAGCAAGAACACCGGGGAGCTGTTTTTT. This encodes CASRWASKNTGELFF.

The DNA of the CDR3 is TGTGCCAGCAGCGGGGCCGTAGGGGATGGGCCCCAAGAGACCCAGTACTTC. This gives the protein CASSGAVGDGPQETQYF. This sequence joins TRBV2 and TRBJ2-5, with D perhaps TRBD1 or TRBD2 (5 bases each). This CDR3 region has 17 residues. V lost 6 bases and J lost 1, with 21 bases in between. From germline, CDR1 is SNHLY and CDR2 FYNNEI.

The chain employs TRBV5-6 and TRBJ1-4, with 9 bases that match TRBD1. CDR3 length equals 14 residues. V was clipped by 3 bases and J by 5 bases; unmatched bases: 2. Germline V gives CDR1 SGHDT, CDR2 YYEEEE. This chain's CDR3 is CASSYGTGNEKLFF. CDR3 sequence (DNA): TGTGCCAGCAGCTACGGGACAGGGAATGAAAAACTGTTTTTT.